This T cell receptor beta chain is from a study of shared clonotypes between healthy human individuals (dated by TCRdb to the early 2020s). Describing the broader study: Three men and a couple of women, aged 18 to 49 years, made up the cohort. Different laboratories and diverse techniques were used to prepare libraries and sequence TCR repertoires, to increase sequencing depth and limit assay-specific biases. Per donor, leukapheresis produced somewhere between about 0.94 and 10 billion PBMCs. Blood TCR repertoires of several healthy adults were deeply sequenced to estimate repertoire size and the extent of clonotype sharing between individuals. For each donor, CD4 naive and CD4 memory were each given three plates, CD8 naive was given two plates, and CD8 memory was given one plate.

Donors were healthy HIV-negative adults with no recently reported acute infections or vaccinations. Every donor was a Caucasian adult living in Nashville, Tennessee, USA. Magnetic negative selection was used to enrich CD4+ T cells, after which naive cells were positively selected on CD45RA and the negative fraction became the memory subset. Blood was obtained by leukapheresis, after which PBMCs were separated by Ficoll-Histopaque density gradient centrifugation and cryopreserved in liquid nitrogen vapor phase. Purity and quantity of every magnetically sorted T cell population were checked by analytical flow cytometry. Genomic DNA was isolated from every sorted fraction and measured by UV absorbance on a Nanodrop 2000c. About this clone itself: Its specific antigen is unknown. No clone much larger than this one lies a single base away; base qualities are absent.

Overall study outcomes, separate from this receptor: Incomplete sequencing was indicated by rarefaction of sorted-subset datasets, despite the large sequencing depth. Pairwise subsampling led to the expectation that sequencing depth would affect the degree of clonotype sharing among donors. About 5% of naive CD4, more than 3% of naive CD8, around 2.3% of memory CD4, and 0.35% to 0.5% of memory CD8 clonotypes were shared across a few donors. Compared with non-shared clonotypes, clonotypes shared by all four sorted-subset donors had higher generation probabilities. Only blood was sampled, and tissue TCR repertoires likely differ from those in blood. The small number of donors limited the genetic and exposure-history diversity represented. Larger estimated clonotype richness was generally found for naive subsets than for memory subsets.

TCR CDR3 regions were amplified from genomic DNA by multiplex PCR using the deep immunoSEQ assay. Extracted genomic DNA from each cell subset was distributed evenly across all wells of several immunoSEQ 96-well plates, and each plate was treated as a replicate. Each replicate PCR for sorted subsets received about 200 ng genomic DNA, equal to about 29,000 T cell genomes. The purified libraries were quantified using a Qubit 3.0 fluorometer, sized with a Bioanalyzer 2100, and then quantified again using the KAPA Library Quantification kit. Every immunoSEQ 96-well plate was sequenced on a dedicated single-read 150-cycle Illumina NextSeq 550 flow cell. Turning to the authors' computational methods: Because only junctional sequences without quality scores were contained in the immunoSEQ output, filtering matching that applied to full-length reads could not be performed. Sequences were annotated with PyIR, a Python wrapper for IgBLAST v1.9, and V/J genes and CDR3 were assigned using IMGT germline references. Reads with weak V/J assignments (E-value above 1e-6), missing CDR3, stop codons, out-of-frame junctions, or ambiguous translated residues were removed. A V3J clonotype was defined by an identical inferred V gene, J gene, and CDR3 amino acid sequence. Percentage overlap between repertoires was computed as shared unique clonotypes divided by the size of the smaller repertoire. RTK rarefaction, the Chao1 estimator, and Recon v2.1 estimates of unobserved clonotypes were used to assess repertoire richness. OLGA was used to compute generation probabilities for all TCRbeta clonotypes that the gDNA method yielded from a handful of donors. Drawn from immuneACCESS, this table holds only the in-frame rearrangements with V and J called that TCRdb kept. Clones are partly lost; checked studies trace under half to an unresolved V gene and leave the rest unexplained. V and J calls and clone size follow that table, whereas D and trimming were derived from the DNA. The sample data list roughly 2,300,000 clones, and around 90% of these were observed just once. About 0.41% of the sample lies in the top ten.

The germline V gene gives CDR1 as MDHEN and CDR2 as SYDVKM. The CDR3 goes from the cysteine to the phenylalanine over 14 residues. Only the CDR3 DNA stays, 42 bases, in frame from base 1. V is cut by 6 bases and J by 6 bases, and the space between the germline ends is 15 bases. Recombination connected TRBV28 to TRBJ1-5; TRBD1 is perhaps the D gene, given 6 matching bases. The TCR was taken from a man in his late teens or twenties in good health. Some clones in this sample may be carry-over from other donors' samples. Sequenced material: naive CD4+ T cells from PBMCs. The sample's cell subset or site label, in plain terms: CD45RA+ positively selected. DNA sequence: TGTGCCAGCAGATACGGACAGAGGGTTCAGCCCCAGCATTTT. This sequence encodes CASRYGQRVQPQHF.